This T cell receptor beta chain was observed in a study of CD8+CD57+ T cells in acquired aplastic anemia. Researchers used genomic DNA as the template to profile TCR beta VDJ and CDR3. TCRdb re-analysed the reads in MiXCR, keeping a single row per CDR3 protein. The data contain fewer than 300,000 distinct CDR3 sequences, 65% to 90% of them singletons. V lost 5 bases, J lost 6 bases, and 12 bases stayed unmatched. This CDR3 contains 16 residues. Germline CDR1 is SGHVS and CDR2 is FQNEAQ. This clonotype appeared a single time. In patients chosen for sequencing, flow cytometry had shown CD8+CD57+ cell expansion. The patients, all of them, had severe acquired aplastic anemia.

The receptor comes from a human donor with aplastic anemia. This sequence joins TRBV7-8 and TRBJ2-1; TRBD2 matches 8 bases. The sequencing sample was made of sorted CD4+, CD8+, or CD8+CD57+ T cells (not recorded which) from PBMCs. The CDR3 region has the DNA TGTGCCAGCAGCCCGCGAACACTAGCGGAGAGCAATGAGCAGTTCTTC. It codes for CASSPRTLAESNEQFF.